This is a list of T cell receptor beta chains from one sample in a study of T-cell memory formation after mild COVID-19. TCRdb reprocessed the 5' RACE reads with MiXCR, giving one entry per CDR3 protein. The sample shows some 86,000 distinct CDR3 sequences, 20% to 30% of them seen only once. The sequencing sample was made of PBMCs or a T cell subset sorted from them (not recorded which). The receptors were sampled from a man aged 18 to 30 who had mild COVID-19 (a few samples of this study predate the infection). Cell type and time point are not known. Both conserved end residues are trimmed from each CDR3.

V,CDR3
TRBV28,ASSYSGTSTDTQY
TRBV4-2,ASSPQGASYEQY
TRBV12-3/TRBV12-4,ASSPRGGTDGYT
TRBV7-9,ASSRDSYNSPLH
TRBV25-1,ASSEGSGELF
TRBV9,ASSVEGLAGVETQY
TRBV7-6,ASSSGVAYEQY
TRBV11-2,ASSIHTGQGETQY
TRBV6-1,ASSPGQGPMDEQF
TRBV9,ASSAYGVPKDTQY
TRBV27,ASSFTPGPNSPLH
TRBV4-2,ASSQNKGGGTEAF
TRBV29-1,SVERFSDNEQF
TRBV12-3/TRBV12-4,ASSPSSGGFQETQY
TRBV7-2,ASSFVRGTQY
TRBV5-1,ASSLSGPLGNEQF
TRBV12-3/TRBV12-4,ASRDNRASGHWSGANVLT
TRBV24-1,ATSDPRYGYT
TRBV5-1,ASSPDFSGTGELF
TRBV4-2,ASSQYAGNEQF
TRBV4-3,ASSQGHNSYNEQF
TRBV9,ASSNGEIYEQY
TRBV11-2,ASSGSPGQETQY
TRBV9,ASSPRPGVNTGELF
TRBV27,ASSLEGGNIQY